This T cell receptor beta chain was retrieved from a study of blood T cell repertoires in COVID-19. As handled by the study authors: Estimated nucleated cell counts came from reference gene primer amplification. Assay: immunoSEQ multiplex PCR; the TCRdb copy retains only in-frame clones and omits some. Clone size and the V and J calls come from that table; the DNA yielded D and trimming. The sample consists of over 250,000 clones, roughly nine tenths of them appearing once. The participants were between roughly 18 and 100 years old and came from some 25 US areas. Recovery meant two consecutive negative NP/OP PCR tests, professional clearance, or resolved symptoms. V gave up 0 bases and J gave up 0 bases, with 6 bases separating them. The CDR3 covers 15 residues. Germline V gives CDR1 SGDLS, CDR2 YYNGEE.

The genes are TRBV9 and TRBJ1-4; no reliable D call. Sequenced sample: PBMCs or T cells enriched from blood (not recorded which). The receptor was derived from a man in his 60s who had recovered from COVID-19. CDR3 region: CASSVGTATNEKLFF. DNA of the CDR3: TGTGCCAGCAGCGTAGGAACTGCAACTAATGAAAAACTGTTTTTT.